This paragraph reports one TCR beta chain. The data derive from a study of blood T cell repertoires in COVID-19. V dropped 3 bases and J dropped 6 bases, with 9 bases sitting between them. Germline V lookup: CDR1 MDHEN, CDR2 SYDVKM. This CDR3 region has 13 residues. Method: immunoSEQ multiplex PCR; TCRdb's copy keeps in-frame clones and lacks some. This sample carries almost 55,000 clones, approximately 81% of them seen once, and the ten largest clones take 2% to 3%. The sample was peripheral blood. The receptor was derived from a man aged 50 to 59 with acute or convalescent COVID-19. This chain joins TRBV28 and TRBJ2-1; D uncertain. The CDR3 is CASSLAASNEQFF. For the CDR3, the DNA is TGTGCCAGCAGTTTGGCGGCCTCCAATGAGCAGTTCTTC.